This T cell receptor beta chain was identified during a study of siplizumab effects on memory and regulatory T cells (dated by TCRdb to the late 2010s). Broadly, across the study: The study examined how the anti-CD2 antibody siplizumab affects alloreactive T-cell subsets in allogeneic mixed lymphocyte reactions built from human PBMCs. Study-level results and caveats: Because sequences at frequencies below about 10^-5 were poorly captured, only a minor fraction of alloreactive clones could be mapped back to unstimulated subsets. The cumulative frequency of alloreactive sequences traceable to unstimulated CD4+ memory T cells was significantly reduced by siplizumab. Unstimulated naive T cells appeared more diverse than memory T cells, and naive cells seemed to contribute substantially to the alloresponse. Whether proliferating Tregs from siplizumab cultures actually had suppressive function was not functionally confirmed. Roughly 75-95% of proliferating CD4+ or CD8+ clones could not be assigned a naive or memory phenotype. Among mappable alloreactive CD4+ clones, the Treg-derived fraction averaged 68.8% with siplizumab versus 25% to 30% in control reactions.

V is reduced by 2 bases and J by 2 bases, leaving a spacing of 10 bases between them. From the germline V gene, CDR1 is SNHLY and CDR2 is FYNNEI. Reading from cysteine to phenylalanine, the CDR3 counts 14 amino acids. The DNA shown is the 42-base CDR3, in frame from base 1. In addition, sequencing in three donor pairs included unstimulated CD8+ effector memory subsets alongside CD4+ naive, CD8+ naive, CD8+ TEMRA and CD4+ memory subsets. Sorted unstimulated T cells, along with proliferating T cells recovered from mixed lymphocyte reactions, underwent TCRbeta CDR3 sequencing. Fresh whole blood from around 11 HLA-typed healthy donors was used to isolate PBMCs. Comments on this clone: The target of this receptor is not known. No much larger clone exists at a distance of one base, and base qualities are not known.

The protocol used for the library was the immunoSEQ multiplex PCR assay. The deep sequencing platform assayed 80,000 to 100,000 TCR templates per sample. Genomic DNA extracted from sorted T cells was the material used for TCRbeta CDR3 sequencing. From the authors' description of their analysis: The R programming language was used for clonal analysis of TCRbeta CDR3 data. Alloreactive CD4+ and CD8+ clones were identified by comparing unstimulated samples to CFSE-low samples taken after the reaction. Regulatory or non-regulatory origin of alloreactive CD4+ clones was assigned by matching sequences to the sorted unstimulated Treg and non-Treg repertoires. The table comes from immuneACCESS by way of TCRdb, which keeps in-frame sequences with V and J called. Part of the clones is missing from these tables; in studies checked, under half for an unresolved V gene and the rest for unknown reasons. That table gives V, J and clone size, and the DNA gave D and trimming. This sample gives about 91,000 clones in total; roughly 97% of them show up just once. The leading ten clones occupy roughly 0.033% of the sample.

The chain couples TRBV2 to TRBJ2-7; TRBD1 is possibly the D segment (5 matching bases). This TCR came from a human donor in good health. The sequenced material came from naive CD4+ T cells sorted from blood. The sample's cell subset or site label, decoded: unstimulated naive T cells. In nucleotides, the sequence is TGTGCCAGCAGTGAACAGGGTAGTCCCTACGAGCAGTACTTC. It translates as CASSEQGSPYEQYF.